The clone carrying this TCR beta chain turned up a few times. Antigen: not known. V gave up 4 bases and J gave up 2 bases; unmatched junction bases: 7. CDR3 length equals 16 residues. Germline assignment: CDR1 SGHDN and CDR2 FVKESK. This sample was taken from a study of CD8 T cells in ankylosing spondylitis. Study results and caveats: The clones that were linked to disease were reported to be significantly enriched in matched synovial fluid samples from ankylosing spondylitis patients. Some of the motif variants had earlier been found in reactive arthritis patients' fluid and blood.

Quantitative 5'-RACE with molecular barcodes produced the TCR beta libraries. TCRdb reprocessed the 5' RACE reads with MiXCR, giving one entry per CDR3 protein. The table has just over 350,000 distinct CDR3 sequences, roughly 20% seen once. This receptor was identified in a male donor with ankylosing spondylitis or in good health (not recorded which). The sample taken for sequencing was blood, either unsorted or a sorted T cell fraction (not recorded which). This chain links TRBV14 with TRBJ2-1; 8 bases are a match to TRBD2. CDR3 DNA: TGTGCCAGCAGCCCCTGGCCGGGACTAGCCTACAATGAGCAGTTCTTC. Translation: CASSPWPGLAYNEQFF.